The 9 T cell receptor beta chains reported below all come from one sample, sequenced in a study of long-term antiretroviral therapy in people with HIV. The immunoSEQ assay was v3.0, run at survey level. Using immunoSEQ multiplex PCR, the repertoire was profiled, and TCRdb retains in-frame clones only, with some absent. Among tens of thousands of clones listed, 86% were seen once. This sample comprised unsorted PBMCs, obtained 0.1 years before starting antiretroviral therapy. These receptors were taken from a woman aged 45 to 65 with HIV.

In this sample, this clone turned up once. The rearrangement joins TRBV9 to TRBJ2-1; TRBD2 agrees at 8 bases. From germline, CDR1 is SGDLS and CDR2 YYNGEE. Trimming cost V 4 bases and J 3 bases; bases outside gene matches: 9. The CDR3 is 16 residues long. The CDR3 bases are TGTGCCAGCAGCCCCCGGGAGGGACTCGGCTACAATGAGCAGTTCTTC. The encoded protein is CASSPREGLGYNEQFF.

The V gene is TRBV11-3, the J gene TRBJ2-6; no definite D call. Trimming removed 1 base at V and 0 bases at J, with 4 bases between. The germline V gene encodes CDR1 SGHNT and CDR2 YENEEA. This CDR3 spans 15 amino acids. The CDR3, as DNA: TGTGCCAGCAGCTTAGGGGCCTCTGGGGCCAACGTCCTGACTTTC. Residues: CASSLGASGANVLTF. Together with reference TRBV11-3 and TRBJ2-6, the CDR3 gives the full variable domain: EAGVVQSPRYKIIEKKQPVAFWCNPISGHNTLYWYLQNLGQGPELLIRYENEEAVDDSQLPKDRFSAERLKGVDSTLKIQPAELGDSAVYLCASSLGASGANVLTFGAGSRLTVL.

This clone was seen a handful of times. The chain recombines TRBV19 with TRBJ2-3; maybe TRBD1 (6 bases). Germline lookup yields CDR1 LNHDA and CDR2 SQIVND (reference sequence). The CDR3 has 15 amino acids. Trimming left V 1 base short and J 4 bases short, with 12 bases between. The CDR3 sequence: CASSIGARTADTQYF. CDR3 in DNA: TGTGCCAGTAGTATAGGGGCCCGGACAGCAGATACGCAGTATTTT.

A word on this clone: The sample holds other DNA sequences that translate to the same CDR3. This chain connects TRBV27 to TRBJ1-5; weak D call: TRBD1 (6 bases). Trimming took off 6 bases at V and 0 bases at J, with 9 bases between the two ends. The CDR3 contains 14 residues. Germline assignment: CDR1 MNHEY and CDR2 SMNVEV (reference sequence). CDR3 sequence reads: CASSHRDSNQPQHF. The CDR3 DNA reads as TGTGCCAGCAGCCACAGGGATAGCAATCAGCCCCAGCATTTT.

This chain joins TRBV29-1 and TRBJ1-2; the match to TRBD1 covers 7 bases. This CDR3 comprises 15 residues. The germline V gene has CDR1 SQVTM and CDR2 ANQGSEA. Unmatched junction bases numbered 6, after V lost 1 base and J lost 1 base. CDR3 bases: TGCAGCGTTGAAGGGGGACAGAATTATAACTATGGCTACACCTTC. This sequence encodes CSVEGGQNYNYGYTF.

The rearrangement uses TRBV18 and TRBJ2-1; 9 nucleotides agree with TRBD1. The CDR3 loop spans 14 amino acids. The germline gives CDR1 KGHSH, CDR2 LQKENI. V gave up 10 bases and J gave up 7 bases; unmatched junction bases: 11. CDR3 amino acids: CAIPQQGAGNEQFF. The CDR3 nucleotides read TGTGCCATCCCACAACAGGGGGCTGGGAATGAGCAGTTCTTC.

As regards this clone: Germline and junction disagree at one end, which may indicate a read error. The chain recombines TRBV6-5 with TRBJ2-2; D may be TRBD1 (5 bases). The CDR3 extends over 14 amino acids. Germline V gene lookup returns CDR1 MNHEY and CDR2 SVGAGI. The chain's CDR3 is CATATDTNTGELFF. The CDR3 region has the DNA TGTGCCACCGCCACGGACACGAACACTGGGGAGCTGTTTTTT.

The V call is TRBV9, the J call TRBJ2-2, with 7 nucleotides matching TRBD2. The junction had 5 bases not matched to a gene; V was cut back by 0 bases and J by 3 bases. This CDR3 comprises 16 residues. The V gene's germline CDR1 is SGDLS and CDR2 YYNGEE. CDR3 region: CASSVGSGPYTGELFF. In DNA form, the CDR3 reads TGTGCCAGCAGCGTAGGTAGCGGGCCGTACACCGGGGAGCTGTTTTTT.

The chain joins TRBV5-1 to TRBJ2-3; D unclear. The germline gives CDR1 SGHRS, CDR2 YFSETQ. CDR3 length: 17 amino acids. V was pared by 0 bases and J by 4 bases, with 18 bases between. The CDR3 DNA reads TGCGCCAGCAGCTTGGGGAGCCTCTCAACCCCCTCAGATACGCAGTATTTT. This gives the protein CASSLGSLSTPSDTQYF.